This T cell receptor beta chain was retrieved from a study of T-cell reconstitution after alpha-beta-depleted transplantation in children (TCRdb year 2016). With respect to the entire study: Using TCR repertoire profiling, the study followed T-cell immune reconstitution in a quantitative way in children after TCRalphabeta/CD19-depleted allogeneic hematopoietic cell transplantation.

Interpreted using the paper, the treatment or condition label stands for: allogeneic hematopoietic cell transplantation with graft depleted of TCRalphabeta T cells and CD19 B cells. The transplant recipients were children given TCRalphabeta/CD19-depleted allogeneic hematopoietic cell grafts. Concerning this clonotype itself: It has no known antigen specificity. Base-call qualities are not available, and no considerably larger clone is one nucleotide away.

General findings and caveats noted by the study authors: Hyperexpanded clone frequencies declined over subsequent months; after one year, T-cell counts and TCRbeta diversity were mostly attributed to newly produced T cells. In some patients, the high TCRbeta diversity seen at day 60 was put down to recipient T cells and intrathymic progenitors that had survived conditioning. The apparently early recovery of alphabetaT-cell counts about two months after transplant reportedly depended on only several hundred rapidly expanded clones that came from non-depleted graft cells.

The library came from PCR. Sequenced on an Illumina HiSeq 2500. Molecular barcoding was employed in the preparation of TCR libraries, with unique molecular identifiers being used to normalize TCRbeta repertoire quantification. The public reads were reanalyzed by TCRdb: fastp trimming at Q25, MiXCR alignment, in-frame beta chains only. Records with the same CDR3 protein are collapsed into one entry carrying the most frequent genes and DNA. This sample is represented by about a million distinct CDR3 sequences; 25% to 35% of them were singletons. The top ten hold roughly 30% of the sample. Taken from the germline V gene (reference sequence), the CDR1 and CDR2 loops are MNHEY and SMNVEV. Trimming leaves V shorter by 1 base and J shorter by 4 bases, with the junction holding 11 bases beyond the gene matches. Including cysteine and phenylalanine, the CDR3 has 18 amino acids. The sequence is cut down to CDR3 DNA, 54 bases in frame from base 1.

This receptor chain uses TRBV27 and TRBJ2-1, with TRBD2 identical over 9 junction bases. This clonotype originated in a boy in the first two years of life who had a stem cell transplant for SCID, so the T cells may come from the graft donor. Source: PBMCs, mostly from graft donor cells, taken 360 days after TCRalphabeta/CD19-depleted stem cell transplant. The nucleotide sequence reads as follows: TGTGCCAGCAGTTTATGGGGGGTAGCGGGGGTCCGATACAATGAGCAGTTCTTC. The encoded protein is CASSLWGVAGVRYNEQFF.